Sequencing of this T cell receptor (beta chain) was carried out in a study of Graves' ophthalmopathy and Graves' hyperthyroidism. Scientists amplified the TCR beta CDR3 regions from RNA transcripts. HTBI primers served in a first-round RT-PCR, which a second-round multiplex PCR followed. TCRdb used MiXCR to reprocess the multiplex PCR reads, holding one entry per CDR3 protein. This sample carries hundreds of thousands of distinct CDR3 sequences, about 24% of them seen once, and the ten largest clones take more than 5.5%. Newly diagnosed hyperthyroidism donors, aged 18 to 65, duration under 2 months. Serum thyroxine and TRAb, along with clinical symptoms, thyroid ultrasound and orbital computed tomography, were what diagnosis relied on. PBMCs originated in 10 ml of fresh peripheral blood. This clonotype was observed many times. The germline gives CDR1 LNHDA, CDR2 SQIVND (reference sequence). The trim removed 8 bases at V and 5 bases at J, leaving 18 bases unmatched. There are 17 residues in the CDR3.

The TCR comes from a woman between 18 and 30 years old with stable Graves' hyperthyroidism. Some clones in this sample may be carry-over from other donors' samples. Specimen: peripheral blood. The chain couples TRBV19 to TRBJ2-5; TRBD2 aligns across 9 bases. The CDR3 nucleotides are TGTGCCAGTGGTTCCGGGACTAGCCTACCGTTGGGGGAGACCCAGTACTTC. Translated, it gives CASGSGTSLPLGETQYF.